Given below is one TCR beta chain in context. The length of the CDR3 is 14 residues. Germline V CDR1 and CDR2: DFQATT, SNEGSKA (reference sequence). The V end lost 0 bases, the J end lost 7 bases, and 12 bases lay between the germline ends. The data were obtained in a study of blood T cells in healthy people across ages. Donation came from healthy Caucasian individuals in Russia who were aged 6 to 90. Extractions gave at least 5 micrograms of total RNA per sample. For the second PCR, which ran for about 7 to 11 cycles, a sample-barcoded 5' primer and a J-beta primer mix were used. TCRdb independently ran MiXCR on the 5' RACE reads; one entry per CDR3 protein. The sample lists roughly 1,500,000 distinct CDR3 sequences, about 35% occurring once.

This chain connects TRBV20-1 to TRBJ1-4; D remains ambiguous. This clonotype originated in a woman in her 30s in good health. The sequencing input was blood. This CDR3 reads CSAREVGGTEKLFF. The DNA for the CDR3 is TGCAGTGCTAGAGAGGTCGGTGGCACTGAAAAACTGTTTTTT.